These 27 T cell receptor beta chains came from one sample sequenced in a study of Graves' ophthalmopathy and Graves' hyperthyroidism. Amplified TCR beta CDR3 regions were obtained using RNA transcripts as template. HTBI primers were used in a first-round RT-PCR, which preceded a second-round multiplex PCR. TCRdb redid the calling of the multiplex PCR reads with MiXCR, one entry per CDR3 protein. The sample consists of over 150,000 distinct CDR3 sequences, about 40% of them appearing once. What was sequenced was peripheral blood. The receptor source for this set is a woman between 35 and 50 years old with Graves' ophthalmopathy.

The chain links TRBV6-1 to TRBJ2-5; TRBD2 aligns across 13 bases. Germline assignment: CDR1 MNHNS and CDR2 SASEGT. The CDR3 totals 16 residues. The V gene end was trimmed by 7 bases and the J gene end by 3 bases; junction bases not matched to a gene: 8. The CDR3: CASTRLAGGQKETQYF. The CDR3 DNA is TGTGCCAGCACCCGACTAGCGGGAGGCCAAAAAGAGACCCAGTACTTC.

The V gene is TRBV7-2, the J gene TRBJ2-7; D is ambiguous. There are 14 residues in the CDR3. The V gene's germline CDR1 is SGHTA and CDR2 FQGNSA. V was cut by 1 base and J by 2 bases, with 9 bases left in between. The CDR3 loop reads CASSLGQAAYEQYF. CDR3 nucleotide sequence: TGTGCCAGCAGCTTAGGTCAGGCCGCCTACGAGCAGTACTTC.

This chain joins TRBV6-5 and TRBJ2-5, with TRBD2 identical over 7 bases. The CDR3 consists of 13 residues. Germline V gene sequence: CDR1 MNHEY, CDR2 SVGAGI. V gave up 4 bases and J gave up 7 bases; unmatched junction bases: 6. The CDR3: CASSWEGGGTQYF. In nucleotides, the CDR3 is TGTGCCAGCAGTTGGGAGGGAGGCGGGACCCAGTACTTC.

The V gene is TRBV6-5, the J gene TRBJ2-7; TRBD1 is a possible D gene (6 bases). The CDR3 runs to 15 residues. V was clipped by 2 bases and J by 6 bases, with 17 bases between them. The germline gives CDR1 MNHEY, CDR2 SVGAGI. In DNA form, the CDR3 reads TGTGCCAGCAGTTACGAGGACAGCCTCCCCTGCGAGCAGTACTTC. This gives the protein CASSYEDSLPCEQYF.

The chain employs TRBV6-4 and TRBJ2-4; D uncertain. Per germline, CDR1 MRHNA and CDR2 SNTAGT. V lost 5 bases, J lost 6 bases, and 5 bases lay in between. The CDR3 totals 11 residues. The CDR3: CASSHPNIQYF. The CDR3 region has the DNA TGTGCCAGCAGTCACCCAAACATTCAGTACTTC.

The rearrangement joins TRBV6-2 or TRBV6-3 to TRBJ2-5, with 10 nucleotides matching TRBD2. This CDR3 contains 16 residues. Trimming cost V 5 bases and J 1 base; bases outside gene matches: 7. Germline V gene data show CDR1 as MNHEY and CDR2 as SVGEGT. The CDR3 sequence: CASSRLLAGIQETQYF. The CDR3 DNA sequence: TGTGCCAGCAGTCGACTACTAGCGGGGATCCAAGAGACCCAGTACTTC.

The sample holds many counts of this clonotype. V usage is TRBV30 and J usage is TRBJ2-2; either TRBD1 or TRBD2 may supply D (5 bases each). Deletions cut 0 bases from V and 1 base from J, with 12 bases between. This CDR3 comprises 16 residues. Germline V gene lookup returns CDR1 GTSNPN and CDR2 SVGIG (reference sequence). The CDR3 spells CAWSVRGTGNTGELFF. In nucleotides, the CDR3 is TGTGCCTGGAGTGTACGGGGCACAGGGAACACCGGGGAGCTGTTTTTT.

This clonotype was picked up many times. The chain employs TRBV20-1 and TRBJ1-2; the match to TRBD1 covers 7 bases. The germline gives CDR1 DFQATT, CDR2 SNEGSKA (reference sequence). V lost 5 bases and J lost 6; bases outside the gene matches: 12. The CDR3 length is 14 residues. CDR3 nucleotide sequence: TGCAGTGCTTTAATACAGACAGGGCGAGATGGCTACACCTTC. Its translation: CSALIQTGRDGYTF.

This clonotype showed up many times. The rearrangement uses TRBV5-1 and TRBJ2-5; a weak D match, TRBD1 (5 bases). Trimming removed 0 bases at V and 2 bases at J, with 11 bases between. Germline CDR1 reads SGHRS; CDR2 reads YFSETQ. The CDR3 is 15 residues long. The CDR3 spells CASSLEAGPQETQYF. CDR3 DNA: TGCGCCAGCAGCTTGGAGGCAGGGCCTCAAGAGACCCAGTACTTC.

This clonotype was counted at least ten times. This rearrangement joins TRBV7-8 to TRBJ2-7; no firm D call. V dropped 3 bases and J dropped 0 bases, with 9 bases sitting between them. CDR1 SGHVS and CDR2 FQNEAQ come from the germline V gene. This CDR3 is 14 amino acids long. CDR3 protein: CASSLGSNSYEQYF. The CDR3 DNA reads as TGTGCCAGCAGCTTGGGCAGTAACTCCTACGAGCAGTACTTC.

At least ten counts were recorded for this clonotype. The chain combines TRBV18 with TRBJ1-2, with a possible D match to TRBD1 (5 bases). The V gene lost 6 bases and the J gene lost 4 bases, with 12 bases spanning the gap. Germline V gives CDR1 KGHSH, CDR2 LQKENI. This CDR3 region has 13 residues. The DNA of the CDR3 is TGTGCCAGCTCCCCGACAGATCTCTATGGCTACACCTTC. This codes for CASSPTDLYGYTF. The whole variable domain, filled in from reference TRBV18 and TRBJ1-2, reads NAGVMQNPRHLVRRRGQEARLRCSPMKGHSHVYWYRQLPEEGLKFMVYLQKENIIDESGMPKERFSAEFPKEGPSILRIQQVVRGDSAAYFCASSPTDLYGYTFGSGTRLTVV.

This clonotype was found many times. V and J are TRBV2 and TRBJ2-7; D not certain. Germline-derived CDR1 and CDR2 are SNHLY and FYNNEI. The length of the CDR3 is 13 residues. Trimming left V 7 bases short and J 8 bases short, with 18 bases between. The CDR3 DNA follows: TGTGCCAGCACCTCCCAGGACCTTACCCAGCAGTACTTC. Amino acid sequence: CASTSQDLTQQYF.

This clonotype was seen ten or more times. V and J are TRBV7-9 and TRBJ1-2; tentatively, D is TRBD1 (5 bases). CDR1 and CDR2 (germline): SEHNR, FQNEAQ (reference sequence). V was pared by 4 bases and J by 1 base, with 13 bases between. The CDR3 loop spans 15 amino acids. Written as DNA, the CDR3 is TGTGCCAGCAGCTCCCCGGACACCTTTAACTATGGCTACACCTTC. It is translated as CASSSPDTFNYGYTF.

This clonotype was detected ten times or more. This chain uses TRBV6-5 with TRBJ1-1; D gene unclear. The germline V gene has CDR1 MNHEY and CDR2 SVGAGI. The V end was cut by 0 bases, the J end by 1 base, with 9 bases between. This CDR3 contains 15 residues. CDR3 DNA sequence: TGTGCCAGCAGTTACTCCGGCAAAGGGAACACTGAAGCTTTCTTT. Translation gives CASSYSGKGNTEAFF.

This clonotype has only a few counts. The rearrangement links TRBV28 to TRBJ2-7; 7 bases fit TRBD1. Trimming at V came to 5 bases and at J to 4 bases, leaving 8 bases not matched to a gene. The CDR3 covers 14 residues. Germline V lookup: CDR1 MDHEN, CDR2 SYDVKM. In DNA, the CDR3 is TGTGCCAGCAGTCCCCGGGACAGAGTATACGAGCAGTACTTC. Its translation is CASSPRDRVYEQYF.

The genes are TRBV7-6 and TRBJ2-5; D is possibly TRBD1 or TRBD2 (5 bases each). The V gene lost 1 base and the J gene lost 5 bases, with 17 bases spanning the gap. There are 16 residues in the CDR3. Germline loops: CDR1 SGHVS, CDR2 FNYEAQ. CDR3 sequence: CASSLGWGSESETQYF. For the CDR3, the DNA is TGTGCCAGCAGCTTAGGTTGGGGGTCCGAGTCGGAGACCCAGTACTTC.

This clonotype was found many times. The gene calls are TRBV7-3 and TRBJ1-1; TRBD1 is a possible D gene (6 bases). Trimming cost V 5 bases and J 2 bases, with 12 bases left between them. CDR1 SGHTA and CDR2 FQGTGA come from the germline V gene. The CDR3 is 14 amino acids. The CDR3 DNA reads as TGTGCCAGCAGCGGAGGGGGGCCCAACACTGAAGCTTTCTTT. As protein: CASSGGGPNTEAFF.

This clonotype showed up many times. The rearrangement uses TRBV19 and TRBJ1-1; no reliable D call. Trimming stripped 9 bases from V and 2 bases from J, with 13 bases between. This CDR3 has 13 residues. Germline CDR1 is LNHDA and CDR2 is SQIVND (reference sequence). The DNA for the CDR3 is TGTGCCAGCACGGAACACCTAAACACTGAAGCTTTCTTT. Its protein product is CASTEHLNTEAFF.

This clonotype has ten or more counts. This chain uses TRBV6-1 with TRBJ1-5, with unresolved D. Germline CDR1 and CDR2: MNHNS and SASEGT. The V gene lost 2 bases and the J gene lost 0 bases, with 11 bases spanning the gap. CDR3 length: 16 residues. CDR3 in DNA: TGTGCCAGCAGTGAAAGAGCCTTTTTTAGCAATCAGCCCCAGCATTTT. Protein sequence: CASSERAFFSNQPQHF.

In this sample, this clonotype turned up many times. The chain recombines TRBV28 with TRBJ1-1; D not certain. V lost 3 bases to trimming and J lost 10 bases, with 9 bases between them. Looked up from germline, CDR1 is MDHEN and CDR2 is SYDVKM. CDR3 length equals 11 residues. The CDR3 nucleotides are TGTGCCAGCAGTTTTCGGACCGGAGCTTTCTTT. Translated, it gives CASSFRTGAFF.

The CDR3: CASSESEGGGGYTF. CDR3 nucleotide sequence: TGTGCCAGCAGTGAAAGTGAGGGGGGGGGTGGCTACACCTTC. The chain recombines TRBV25-1 with TRBJ1-2; D possibly corresponds to TRBD1 (6 bases). Deletions cut 2 bases from V and 7 bases from J, with 14 bases between. Germline CDR1 is MGHDK and CDR2 is SYGVNS. The length of the CDR3 is 14 residues.

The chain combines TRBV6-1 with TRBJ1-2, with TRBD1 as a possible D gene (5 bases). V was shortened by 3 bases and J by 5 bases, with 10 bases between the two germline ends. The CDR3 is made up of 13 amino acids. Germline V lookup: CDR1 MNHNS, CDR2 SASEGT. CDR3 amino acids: CASSDREGYGYTF. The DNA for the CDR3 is TGTGCCAGCAGTGACAGGGAAGGGTATGGCTACACCTTC.

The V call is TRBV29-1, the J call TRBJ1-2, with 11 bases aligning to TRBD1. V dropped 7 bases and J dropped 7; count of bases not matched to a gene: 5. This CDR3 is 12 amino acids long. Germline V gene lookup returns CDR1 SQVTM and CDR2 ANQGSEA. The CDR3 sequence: CSGGQGDFGYTF. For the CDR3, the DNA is TGCAGCGGGGGACAGGGGGATTTTGGCTACACCTTC.

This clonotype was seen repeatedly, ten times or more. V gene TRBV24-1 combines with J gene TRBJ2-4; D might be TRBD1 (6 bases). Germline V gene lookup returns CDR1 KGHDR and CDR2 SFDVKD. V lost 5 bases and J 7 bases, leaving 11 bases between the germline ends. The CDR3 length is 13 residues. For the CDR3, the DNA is TGTGCCACCAGTGCGAGGCAGGGGAACATTCAGTACTTC. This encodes CATSARQGNIQYF.

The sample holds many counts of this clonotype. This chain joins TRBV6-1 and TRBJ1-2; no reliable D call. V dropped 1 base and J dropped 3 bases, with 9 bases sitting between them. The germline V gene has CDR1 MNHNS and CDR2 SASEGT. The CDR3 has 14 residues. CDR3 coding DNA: TGTGCCAGCAGTGAAGTAGCGGCCTACTATGGCTACACCTTC. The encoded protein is CASSEVAAYYGYTF.

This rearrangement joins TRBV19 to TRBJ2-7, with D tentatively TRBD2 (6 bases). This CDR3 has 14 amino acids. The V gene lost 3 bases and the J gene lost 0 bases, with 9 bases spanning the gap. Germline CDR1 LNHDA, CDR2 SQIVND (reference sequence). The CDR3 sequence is CASSIGLSSYEQYF. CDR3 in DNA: TGTGCCAGTAGTATCGGACTATCCTCCTACGAGCAGTACTTC.

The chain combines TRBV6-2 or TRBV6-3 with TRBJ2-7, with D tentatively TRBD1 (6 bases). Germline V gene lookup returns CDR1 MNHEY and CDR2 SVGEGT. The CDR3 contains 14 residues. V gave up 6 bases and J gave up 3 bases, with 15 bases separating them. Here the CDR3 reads CASSDGDNDYEQYF. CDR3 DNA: TGTGCCAGCAGCGATGGGGACAACGACTACGAGCAGTACTTC.